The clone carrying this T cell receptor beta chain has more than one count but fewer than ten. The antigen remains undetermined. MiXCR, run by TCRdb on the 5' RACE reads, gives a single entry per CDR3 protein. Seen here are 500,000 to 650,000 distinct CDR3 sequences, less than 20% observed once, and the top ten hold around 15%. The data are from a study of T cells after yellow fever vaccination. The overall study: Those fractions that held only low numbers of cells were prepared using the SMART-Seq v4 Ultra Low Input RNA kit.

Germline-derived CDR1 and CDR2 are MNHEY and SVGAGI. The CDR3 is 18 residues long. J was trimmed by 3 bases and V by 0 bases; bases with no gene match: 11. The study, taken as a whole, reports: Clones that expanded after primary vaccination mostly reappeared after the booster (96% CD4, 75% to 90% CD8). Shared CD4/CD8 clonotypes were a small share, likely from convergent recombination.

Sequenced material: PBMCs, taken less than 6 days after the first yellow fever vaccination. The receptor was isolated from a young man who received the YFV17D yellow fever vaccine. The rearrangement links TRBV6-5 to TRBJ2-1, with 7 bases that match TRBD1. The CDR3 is CASSYSMDRSSSYNEQFF. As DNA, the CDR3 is TGTGCCAGCAGTTACTCAATGGACAGGAGCTCGAGCTACAATGAGCAGTTCTTC.